Described below is a single T cell receptor beta chain sequence and its context. Authors' methods: Counts of nucleated cells, estimated from reference gene primer amplification, were obtained. Assay used: immunoSEQ multiplex PCR; TCRdb lists only in-frame clones, some missing. The V and J calls and the clone size are those of that table, but D and trimming were determined from the DNA. The top ten hold approximately 10% of the sample, which has 100,000 to 150,000 clones, roughly 88% seen once. The data derive from a study of blood T cell repertoires in COVID-19. Study details: Specimens from acute and convalescent COVID-19 originated in the United States, Italy and Spain. Sources were T cells, B-cell-depleted T cells, or PBMCs; the material itself was cDNA or gDNA.

The sample was peripheral blood. This clonotype originated in a middle-aged man with acute or convalescent COVID-19.

The CDR3, as DNA: TGCAGCGTTGAGTCGGGGGACTACGAGCAGTACTTC. Translation gives CSVESGDYEQYF. This chain joins TRBV29-1 and TRBJ2-7, with D possibly TRBD2 on 6 matching bases. V gave up 3 bases and J gave up 3 bases, with 9 bases separating them. The CDR3 loop spans 12 amino acids. Germline CDR1 and CDR2: SQVTM and ANQGSEA.